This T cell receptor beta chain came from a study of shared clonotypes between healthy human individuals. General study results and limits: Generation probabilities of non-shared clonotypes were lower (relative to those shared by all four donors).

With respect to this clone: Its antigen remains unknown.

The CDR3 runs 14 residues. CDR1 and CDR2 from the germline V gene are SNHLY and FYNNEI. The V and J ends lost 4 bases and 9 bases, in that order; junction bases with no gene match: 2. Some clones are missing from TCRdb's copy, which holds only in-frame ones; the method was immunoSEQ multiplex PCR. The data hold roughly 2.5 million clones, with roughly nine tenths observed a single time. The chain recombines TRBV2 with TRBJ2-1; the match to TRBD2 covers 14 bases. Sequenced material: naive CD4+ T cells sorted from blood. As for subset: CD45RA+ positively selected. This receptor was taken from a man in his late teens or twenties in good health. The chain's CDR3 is CASSVGLAGVEQFF. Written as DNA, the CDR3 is TGTGCCAGCAGTGTGGGACTAGCGGGAGTTGAGCAGTTCTTC.